This T cell receptor beta chain appears in the sequencing data of a study of blood T cell repertoires in COVID-19. Study summary: Specimens from acute and convalescent COVID-19 originated in the United States, Italy and Spain. The analysed material was cDNA or gDNA that came from T cells, B-cell-depleted T cells, or PBMCs.

Authors' processing steps: Reference gene primers were amplified, and this amplification served to estimate nucleated cell counts. Assay: immunoSEQ multiplex PCR; the TCRdb copy retains only in-frame clones and omits some. For V, J and clone size, that table is used; D and trimming come from the DNA. The repertoire holds some 270,000 clones, about 85% seen once, with 0.85% to 0.9% in the top ten. Germline CDR1 MNHNY, CDR2 SVGAGI (reference sequence). The junction had 13 bases not matched to a gene; V was cut back by 5 bases and J by 5 bases. CDR3 size: 17 residues. Patients from Seattle were sampled longitudinally, starting during active infection.

The chain joins TRBV6-6 to TRBJ1-1; TRBD1 matches 11 bases. The specimen sequenced was peripheral blood. The sequence came from a human donor with COVID-19, enrolled during active disease. The donor label of this sample is uncertain. CDR3 amino acids: CASSPRDRGAGGTEAFF. CDR3 bases: TGTGCCAGCAGTCCACGGGACAGGGGGGCAGGAGGGACTGAAGCTTTCTTT.